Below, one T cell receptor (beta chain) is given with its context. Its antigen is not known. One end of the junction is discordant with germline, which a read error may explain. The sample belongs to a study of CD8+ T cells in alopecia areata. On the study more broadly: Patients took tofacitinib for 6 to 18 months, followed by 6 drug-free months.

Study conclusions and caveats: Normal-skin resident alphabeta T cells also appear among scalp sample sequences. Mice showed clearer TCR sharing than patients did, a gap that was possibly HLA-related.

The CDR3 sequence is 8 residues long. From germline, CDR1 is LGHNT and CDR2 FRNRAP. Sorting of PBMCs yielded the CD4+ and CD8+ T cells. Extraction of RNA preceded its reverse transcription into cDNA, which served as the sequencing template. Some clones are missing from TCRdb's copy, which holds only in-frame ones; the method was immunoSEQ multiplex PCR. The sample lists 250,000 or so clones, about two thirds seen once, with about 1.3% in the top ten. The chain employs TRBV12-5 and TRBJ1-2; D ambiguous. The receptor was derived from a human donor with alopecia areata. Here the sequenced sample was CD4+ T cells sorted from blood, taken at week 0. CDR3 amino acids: CASGPSLF. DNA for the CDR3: TGTGCTAGTGGACCTAGCCTCTTC. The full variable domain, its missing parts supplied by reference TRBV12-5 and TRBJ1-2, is DARVTQTPRHKVTEMGQEVTMRCQPILGHNTVFWYRQTMMQGLELLAYFRNRAPLDDSGMPKDRFSAEMPDATLATLKIQPSEPRDSAVYFCASGPSLFGSGTRLTVV.